This T cell receptor beta chain was identified during a study of T cell changes during pregnancy in multiple sclerosis (dated by TCRdb to between 2018 and 2020). Background on the whole study: Changes in the T cell repertoire over the course of pregnancy were examined in this study in women with multiple sclerosis.

To prepare the library, the immunoSEQ multiplex PCR assay was applied. TCRdb limited this immuneACCESS table to in-frame rearrangements with V and J called. A share of clones is missing; checked studies link under half to unresolved V genes, and the rest is unexplained. In this sample the table shows around 65,000 clones, roughly 88% of which occur a single time. The ten largest clonotypes hold 1.5% to 2% of the sample. In regard to this clone: The antigen it recognizes is unknown. No much larger clone exists at a distance of one base, and base qualities are not known.

The junction carries 18 bases between V and J, which are trimmed by 4 bases and 5 bases respectively. The germline V gene supplies CDR1 SGHRS and CDR2 YFSETQ. CDR3 length: 16 amino acids, cysteine to phenylalanine. The entry retains the CDR3 DNA only, 48 bases that are in frame from base 1. The origin of this receptor is a female donor with multiple sclerosis, enrolled in a pregnancy study. The V and J genes are TRBV5-1 and TRBJ2-2; the D segment cannot be called with confidence. Sequenced here: peripheral blood, sampled in the first trimester of pregnancy. The sequenced DNA is TGCGCCAGCAGCCCCCGTATCCATCGGAGTACCGGGGAGCTGTTTTTT. This translates into CASSPRIHRSTGELFF.